The sequence of this TCR beta chain was determined in a study of shared clonotypes between healthy human individuals. CD45RO-negative, CCR7-positively selected cells formed the naive CD8 fraction, excluding terminally differentiated effector memory CD45RA+ cells. The CDR3 runs 15 residues. The germline CDR1 and CDR2 sequences are KGHSH and LQKENI. Trimming shortened V by 0 bases and J by 5 bases, and 13 bases separated the two germline ends. TCRdb's table, derived via immunoSEQ multiplex PCR, lists solely in-frame clones and lacks some. The sample records about 2,100,000 clones, 93% being singletons.

The sequence was collected from a man aged 18 to 29 in good health. Some clones in this sample may be carry-over from other donors' samples. The specimen was naive CD8+ T cells from PBMCs. V usage is TRBV18 and J usage is TRBJ1-1, with D maybe TRBD1 (6 bases). The CDR3 loop is CASSPPQGWGTEAFF. CDR3 bases: TGTGCCAGCTCACCACCGCAGGGGTGGGGGACTGAAGCTTTCTTT.